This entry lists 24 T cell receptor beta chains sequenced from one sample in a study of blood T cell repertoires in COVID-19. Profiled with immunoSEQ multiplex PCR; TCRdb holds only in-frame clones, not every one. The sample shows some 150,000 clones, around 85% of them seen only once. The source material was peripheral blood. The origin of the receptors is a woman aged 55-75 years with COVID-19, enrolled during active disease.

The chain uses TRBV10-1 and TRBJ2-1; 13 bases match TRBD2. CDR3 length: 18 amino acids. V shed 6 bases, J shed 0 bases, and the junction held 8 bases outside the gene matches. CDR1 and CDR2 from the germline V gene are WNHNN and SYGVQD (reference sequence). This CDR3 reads CASSTLGLAGRSYNEQFF. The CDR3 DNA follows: TGCGCCAGCAGCACCCTGGGACTAGCGGGACGCTCCTACAATGAGCAGTTCTTC.

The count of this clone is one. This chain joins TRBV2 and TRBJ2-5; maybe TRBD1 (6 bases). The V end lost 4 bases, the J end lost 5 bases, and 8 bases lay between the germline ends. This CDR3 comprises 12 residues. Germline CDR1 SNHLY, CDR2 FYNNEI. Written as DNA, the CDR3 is TGTGCCAGCAGTGGACAGGTGGAGACCCAGTACTTC. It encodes CASSGQVETQYF.

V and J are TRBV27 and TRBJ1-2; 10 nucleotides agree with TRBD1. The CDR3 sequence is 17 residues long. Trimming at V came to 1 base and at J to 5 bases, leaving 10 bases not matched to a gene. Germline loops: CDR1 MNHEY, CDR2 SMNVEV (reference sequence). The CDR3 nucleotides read TGTGCCAGCAGTTTATATCTGACAGGGGGCGTAGGGTATGGCTACACCTTC. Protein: CASSLYLTGGVGYGYTF.

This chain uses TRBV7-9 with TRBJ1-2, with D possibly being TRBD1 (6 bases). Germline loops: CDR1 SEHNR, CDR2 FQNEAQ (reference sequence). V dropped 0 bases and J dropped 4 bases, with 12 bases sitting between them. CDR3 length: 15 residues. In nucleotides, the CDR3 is TGTGCCAGCAGCTTAGCGGGGGCGGAAAGCTATGGCTACACCTTC. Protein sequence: CASSLAGAESYGYTF.

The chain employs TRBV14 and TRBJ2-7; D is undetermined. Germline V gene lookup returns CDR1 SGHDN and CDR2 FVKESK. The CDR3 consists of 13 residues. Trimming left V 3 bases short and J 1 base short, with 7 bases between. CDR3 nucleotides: TGTGCCAGCAGCCAGGCCGTTTCCTACGAGCAGTACTTC. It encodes CASSQAVSYEQYF.

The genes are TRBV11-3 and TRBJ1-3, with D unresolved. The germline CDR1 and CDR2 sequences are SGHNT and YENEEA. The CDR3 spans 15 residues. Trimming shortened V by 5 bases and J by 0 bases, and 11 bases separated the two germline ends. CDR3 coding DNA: TGTGCCAGCAGCCTAACAGTAATCTCTGGAAACACCATATATTTT. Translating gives CASSLTVISGNTIYF. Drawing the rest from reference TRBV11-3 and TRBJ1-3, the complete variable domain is EAGVVQSPRYKIIEKKQPVAFWCNPISGHNTLYWYLQNLGQGPELLIRYENEEAVDDSQLPKDRFSAERLKGVDSTLKIQPAELGDSAVYLCASSLTVISGNTIYFGEGSWLTVV.

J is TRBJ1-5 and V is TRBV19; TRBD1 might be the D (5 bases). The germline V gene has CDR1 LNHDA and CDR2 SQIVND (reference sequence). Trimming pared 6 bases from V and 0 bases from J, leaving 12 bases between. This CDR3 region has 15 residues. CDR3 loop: CASSSRGNSNQPQHF. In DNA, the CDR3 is TGTGCCAGTAGCTCCCGGGGGAATAGCAATCAGCCCCAGCATTTT. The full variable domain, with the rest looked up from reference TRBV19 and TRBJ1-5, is DGGITQSPKYLFRKEGQNVTLSCEQNLNHDAMYWYRQDPGQGLRLIYYSQIVNDFQKGDIAEGYSVSREKKESFPLTVTSAQKNPTAFYLCASSSRGNSNQPQHFGDGTRLSIL.

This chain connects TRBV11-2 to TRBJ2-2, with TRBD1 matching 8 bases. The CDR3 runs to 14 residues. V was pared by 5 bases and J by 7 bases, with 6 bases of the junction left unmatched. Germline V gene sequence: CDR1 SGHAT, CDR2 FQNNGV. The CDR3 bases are TGTGCCAGCAGCCCGGACAGGGTAATCGGGGAGCTGTTTTTT. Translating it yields CASSPDRVIGELFF.

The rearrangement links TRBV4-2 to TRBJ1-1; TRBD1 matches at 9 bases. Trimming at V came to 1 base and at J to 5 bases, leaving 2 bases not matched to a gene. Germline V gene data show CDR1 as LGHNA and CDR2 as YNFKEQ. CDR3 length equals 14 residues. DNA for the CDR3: TGTGCCAGCAGCCAAGGGACAGGGGTGACTGAAGCTTTCTTT. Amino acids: CASSQGTGVTEAFF.

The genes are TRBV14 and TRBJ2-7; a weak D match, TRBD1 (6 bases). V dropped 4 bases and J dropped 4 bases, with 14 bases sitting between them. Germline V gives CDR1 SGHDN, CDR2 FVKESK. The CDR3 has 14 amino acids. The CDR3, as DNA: TGTGCCAGCAGCCGGTACAGGGAGCGGTACGAGCAGTACTTC. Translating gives CASSRYRERYEQYF.

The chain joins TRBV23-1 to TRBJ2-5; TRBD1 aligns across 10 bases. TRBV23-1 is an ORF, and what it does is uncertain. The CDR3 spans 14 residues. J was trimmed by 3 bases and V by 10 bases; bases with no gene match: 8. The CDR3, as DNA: TGCGCCAAGACAGGGGGCCATACGAAAGAGACCCAGTACTTC. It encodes CAKTGGHTKETQYF.

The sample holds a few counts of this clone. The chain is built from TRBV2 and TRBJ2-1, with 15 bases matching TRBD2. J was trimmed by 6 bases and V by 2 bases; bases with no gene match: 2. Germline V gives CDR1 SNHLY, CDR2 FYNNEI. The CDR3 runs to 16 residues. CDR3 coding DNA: TGTGCCAGCAGTGAACCGGGACTAGCGGGAGGCAATGAGCAGTTCTTC. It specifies CASSEPGLAGGNEQFF.

The CDR3 DNA follows: TGTGCCAGCAGCTTAGAGGCGGGAGTTTGGGAGACCCAGTACTTC. Its translation is CASSLEAGVWETQYF. The chain joins TRBV7-6 to TRBJ2-5; 7 bases match TRBD2. This CDR3 region has 15 residues. Germline V lookup: CDR1 SGHVS, CDR2 FNYEAQ. The ends lost 1 base at V and 5 bases at J; junction bases unmatched: 7.

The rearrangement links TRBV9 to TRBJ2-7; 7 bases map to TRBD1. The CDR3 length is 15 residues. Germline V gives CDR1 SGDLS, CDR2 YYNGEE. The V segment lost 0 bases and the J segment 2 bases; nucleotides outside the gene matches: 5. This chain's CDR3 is CASSVEGQGAYEQYF. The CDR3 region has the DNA TGTGCCAGCAGCGTAGAAGGGCAGGGGGCCTACGAGCAGTACTTC.

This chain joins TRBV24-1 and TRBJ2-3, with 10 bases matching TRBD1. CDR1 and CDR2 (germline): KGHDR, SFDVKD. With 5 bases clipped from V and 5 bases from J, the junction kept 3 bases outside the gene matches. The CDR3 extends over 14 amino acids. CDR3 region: CATSGQGAVDTQYF. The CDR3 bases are TGTGCCACCAGTGGACAGGGGGCTGTAGATACGCAGTATTTT.

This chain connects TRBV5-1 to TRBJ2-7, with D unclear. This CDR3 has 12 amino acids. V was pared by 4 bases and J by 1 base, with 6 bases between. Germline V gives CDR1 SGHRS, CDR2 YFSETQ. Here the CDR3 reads CASSSPSYEQYF. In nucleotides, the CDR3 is TGCGCCAGCAGCAGCCCATCCTACGAGCAGTACTTC.

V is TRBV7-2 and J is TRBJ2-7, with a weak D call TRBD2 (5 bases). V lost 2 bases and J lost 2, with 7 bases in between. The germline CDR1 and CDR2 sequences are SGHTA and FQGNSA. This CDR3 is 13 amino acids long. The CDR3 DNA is TGTGCCAGCAGCTTATTCGGGGCCTACGAGCAGTACTTC. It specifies CASSLFGAYEQYF.

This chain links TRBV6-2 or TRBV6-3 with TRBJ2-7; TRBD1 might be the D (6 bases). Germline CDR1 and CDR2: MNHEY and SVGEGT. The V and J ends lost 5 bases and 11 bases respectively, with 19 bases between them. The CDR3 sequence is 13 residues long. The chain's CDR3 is CASSPAGTPREYF. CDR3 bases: TGTGCCAGCAGTCCCGCTGGGACACCACGGGAGTACTTC.

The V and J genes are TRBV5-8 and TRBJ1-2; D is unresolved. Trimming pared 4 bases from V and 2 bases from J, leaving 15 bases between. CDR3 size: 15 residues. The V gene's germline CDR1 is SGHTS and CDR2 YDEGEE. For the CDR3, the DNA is TGTGCCAGCAGCGCCCAATACCCACAGAACTATGGCTACACCTTC. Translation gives CASSAQYPQNYGYTF.

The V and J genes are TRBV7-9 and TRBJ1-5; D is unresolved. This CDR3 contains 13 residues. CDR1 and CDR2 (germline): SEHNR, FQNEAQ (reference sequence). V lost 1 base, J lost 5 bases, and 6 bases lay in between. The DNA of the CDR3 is TGTGCCAGCAGCTTAGACAGTTATCAGCCCCAGCATTTT. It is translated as CASSLDSYQPQHF.

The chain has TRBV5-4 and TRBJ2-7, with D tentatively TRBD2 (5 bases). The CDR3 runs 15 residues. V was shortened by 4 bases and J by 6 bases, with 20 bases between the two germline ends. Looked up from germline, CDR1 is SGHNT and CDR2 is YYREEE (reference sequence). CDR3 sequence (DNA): TGTGCCAGCAGCATTTCTGGGGAGCTACGGGGCGAGCAGTACTTC. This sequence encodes CASSISGELRGEQYF.

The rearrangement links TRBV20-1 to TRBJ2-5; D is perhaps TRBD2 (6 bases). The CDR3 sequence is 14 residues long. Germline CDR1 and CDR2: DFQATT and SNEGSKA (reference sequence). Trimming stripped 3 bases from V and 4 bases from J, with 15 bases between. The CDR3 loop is CSASFGGESETQYF. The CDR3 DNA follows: TGCAGTGCTAGTTTCGGGGGAGAGTCAGAGACCCAGTACTTC.

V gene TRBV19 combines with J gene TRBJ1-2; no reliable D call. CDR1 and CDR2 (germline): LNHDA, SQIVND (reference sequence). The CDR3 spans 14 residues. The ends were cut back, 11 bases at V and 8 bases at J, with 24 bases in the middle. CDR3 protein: CAPLRFSRPGGYTF. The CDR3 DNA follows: TGTGCCCCTCTAAGATTCTCGCGGCCGGGAGGCTACACCTTC.

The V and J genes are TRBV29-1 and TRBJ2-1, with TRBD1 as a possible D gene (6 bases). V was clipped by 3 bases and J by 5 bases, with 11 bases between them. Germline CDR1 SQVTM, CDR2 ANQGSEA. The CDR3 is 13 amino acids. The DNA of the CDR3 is TGCAGCGTTGACAGGGGTTATAACAATGAGCAGTTCTTC. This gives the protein CSVDRGYNNEQFF.